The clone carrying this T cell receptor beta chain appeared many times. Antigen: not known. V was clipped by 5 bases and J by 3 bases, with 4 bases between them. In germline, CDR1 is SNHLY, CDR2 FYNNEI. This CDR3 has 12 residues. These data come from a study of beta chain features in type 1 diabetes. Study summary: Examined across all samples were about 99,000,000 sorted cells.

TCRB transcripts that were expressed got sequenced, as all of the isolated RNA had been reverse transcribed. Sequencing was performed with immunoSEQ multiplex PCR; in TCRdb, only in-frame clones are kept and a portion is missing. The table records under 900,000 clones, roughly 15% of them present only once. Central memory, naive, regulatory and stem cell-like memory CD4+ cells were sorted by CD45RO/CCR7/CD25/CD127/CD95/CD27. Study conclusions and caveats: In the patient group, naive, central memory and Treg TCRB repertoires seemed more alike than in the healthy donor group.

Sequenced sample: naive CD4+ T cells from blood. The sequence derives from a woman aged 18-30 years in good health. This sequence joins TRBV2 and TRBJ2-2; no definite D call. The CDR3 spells CASSSYTGELFF. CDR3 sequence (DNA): TGTGCCAGCAGTAGTTACACCGGGGAGCTGTTTTTT.